The 29 T cell receptor beta chains presented below share a single source sample, sequenced in a study of cytomegalovirus exposure and HLA in healthy donors. 13 Jbeta primers and 60 Vbeta primers were used for the PCR. Clones were sequenced by immunoSEQ multiplex PCR, and TCRdb holds only the in-frame ones, with some missing. This table has 120,000 or so clones, under 90% appearing once. The material sequenced was PBMCs. These receptors originate from a woman between 35 and 50 years old in good health and CMV-seropositive.

This chain links TRBV6-5 with TRBJ2-7; 7 bases fit TRBD1. Trimming at V came to 8 bases and at J to 5 bases, leaving 9 bases not matched to a gene. This CDR3 spans 13 amino acids. Germline V lookup: CDR1 MNHEY, CDR2 SVGAGI. This chain's CDR3 is CASASQGVDEQYF. CDR3 nucleotide sequence: TGTGCCAGCGCATCCCAGGGGGTCGACGAGCAGTACTTC.

The sample holds a few counts of this clone. Here the CDR3 DNA reads TGTGCCAGCAGTGCCCGGACAGGGGGAGTCGATAATTCACCCCTCCACTTT. Protein product: CASSARTGGVDNSPLHF. The rearrangement uses TRBV25-1 and TRBJ1-6, with 10 bases lining up with TRBD1. Looked up from germline, CDR1 is MGHDK and CDR2 is SYGVNS. V trimming: 4 bases; J trimming: 5 bases; junction bases outside the gene matches: 8. The CDR3 spans 17 residues. Together with reference TRBV25-1 and TRBJ1-6, the CDR3 gives the full variable domain: EADIYQTPRYLVIGTGKKITLECSQTMGHDKMYWYQQDPGMELHLIHYSYGVNSTEKGDLSSESTVSRIRTEHFPLTLESARPSHTSQYLCASSARTGGVDNSPLHFGNGTRLTVT.

This rearrangement joins TRBV27 to TRBJ1-1, with D possibly TRBD1 on 5 matching bases. V lost 3 bases and J 1 base, leaving 9 bases between the germline ends. The CDR3 extends over 14 amino acids. Germline CDR1 reads MNHEY; CDR2 reads SMNVEV (reference sequence). CDR3 protein: CASSFGGTNTEAFF. CDR3 DNA sequence: TGTGCCAGCAGTTTTGGAGGGACGAACACTGAAGCTTTCTTT.

The chain uses TRBV6-1 and TRBJ2-7, with D hard to call. The V gene lost 1 base and the J gene lost 1 base, with 8 bases spanning the gap. The CDR3 extends over 14 amino acids. Germline assignment: CDR1 MNHNS and CDR2 SASEGT. CDR3 coding DNA: TGTGCCAGCAGTGAAGTAGCCTTATCCTACGAGCAGTACTTC. Translated: CASSEVALSYEQYF.

The V gene is TRBV6-5, the J gene TRBJ2-2; D call uncertain. V lost 6 bases and J 2 bases, leaving 7 bases between the germline ends. The CDR3 totals 13 residues. CDR1 MNHEY and CDR2 SVGAGI come from the germline V gene. The CDR3 DNA follows: TGTGCCAGCAGGCCCGGTAACACCGGGGAGCTGTTTTTT. It yields the protein CASRPGNTGELFF.

The chain links TRBV2 to TRBJ1-5; unclear D gene. Germline V gene lookup returns CDR1 SNHLY and CDR2 FYNNEI. Trimming took 3 bases from V and 3 from J, leaving 12 bases between them. CDR3 length: 15 residues. The CDR3 DNA follows: TGTGCCAGCAGTGAGCTTGACGGGAACAATCAGCCCCAGCATTTT. Protein sequence: CASSELDGNNQPQHF.

The gene calls are TRBV5-1 and TRBJ2-3; 8 bases are shared with TRBD1. The junction had 7 bases not matched to a gene; V was cut back by 4 bases and J by 9 bases. CDR1 and CDR2 from the germline V gene are SGHRS and YFSETQ. The CDR3 totals 13 residues. The CDR3 DNA sequence: TGCGCCAGCAGCGACTACAGGGGGGAGACGCAGTATTTT. Translated: CASSDYRGETQYF.

The rearrangement links TRBV6-6 to TRBJ1-4; 7 bases line up with TRBD1. CDR3 size: 15 residues. Germline CDR1 and CDR2: MNHNY and SVGAGI (reference sequence). The junction had 12 bases not matched to a gene; V was cut back by 6 bases and J by 8 bases. The CDR3 protein is CASSIQGRKGEKLFF. The DNA of the CDR3 is TGTGCCAGCAGCATACAGGGGCGGAAGGGAGAAAAACTGTTTTTT.

The chain links TRBV30 to TRBJ2-1, with 12 bases aligning to TRBD2. This CDR3 region has 15 residues. Trimming took 4 bases from V and 1 from J; bases not matched to a gene: 2. Germline CDR1 is GTSNPN and CDR2 is SVGIG (reference sequence). The CDR3 DNA reads as TGTGCCTGGATGCTAGCGGGGGGGTCCTACAATGAGCAGTTCTTC. Translated: CAWMLAGGSYNEQFF.

The chain links TRBV5-6 to TRBJ2-7, with 8 nucleotides matching TRBD2. Germline V gene lookup returns CDR1 SGHDT and CDR2 YYEEEE. This CDR3 spans 16 amino acids. V gave up 0 bases and J gave up 2 bases; unmatched junction bases: 7. The CDR3 loop is CASSLASGSLPYEQYF. The CDR3 DNA reads as TGTGCCAGCAGCTTGGCCAGCGGGAGCCTCCCCTACGAGCAGTACTTC. Full variable domain (remainder filled in from reference TRBV5-6 and TRBJ2-7): DAGVTQSPTHLIKTRGQQVTLRCSPKSGHDTVSWYQQALGQGPQFIFQYYEEEERQRGNFPDRFSGHQFPNYSSELNVNALLLGDSALYLCASSLASGSLPYEQYFGPGTRLTVT.

This chain connects TRBV27 to TRBJ1-2, with D unresolved. CDR3 size: 14 residues. Germline CDR1 is MNHEY and CDR2 is SMNVEV (reference sequence). Trimming removed 5 bases from V and 4 bases from J, with 14 bases in between. In DNA, the CDR3 is TGTGCCAGCAGTATCACGGTCCGCGGCTATGGCTACACCTTC. It specifies CASSITVRGYGYTF.

The chain has TRBV11-2 and TRBJ1-6; unclear D gene. V lost 4 bases to trimming and J lost 10 bases, with 17 bases between them. The CDR3 runs to 15 residues. Germline CDR1 SGHAT, CDR2 FQNNGV. CDR3 loop: CASSSLKRVGSPLHF. The CDR3 region has the DNA TGTGCCAGCAGCTCCCTCAAGAGGGTAGGATCACCCCTCCACTTT.

This chain joins TRBV28 and TRBJ1-5; possible D gene TRBD1, 5 bases. Germline CDR1 and CDR2: MDHEN and SYDVKM. Trimming cost V 7 bases and J 3 bases, with 16 bases left between them. This CDR3 is built from 15 residues. CDR3 sequence reads: CASTRQGGPNQPQHF. In nucleotides, the CDR3 is TGTGCCAGCACTCGGCAGGGCGGTCCCAATCAGCCCCAGCATTTT.

The rearrangement links TRBV19 to TRBJ2-2; D may be TRBD2 (5 bases). CDR3 length equals 16 residues. Germline loops: CDR1 LNHDA, CDR2 SQIVND (reference sequence). V gave up 5 bases and J gave up 0 bases, with 13 bases separating them. The CDR3 region is CASSLGLVPNTGELFF. The CDR3, as DNA: TGTGCCAGTAGTCTCGGACTGGTGCCGAACACCGGGGAGCTGTTTTTT.

The J gene is TRBJ1-2, the V gene TRBV5-8; no clear D gene. With 0 bases removed from V and 4 bases from J, the gap between germline ends came to 4 bases. This CDR3 has 12 residues. Germline lookup yields CDR1 SGHTS and CDR2 YDEGEE. The DNA for the CDR3 is TGTGCCAGCAGCTTGGGTCGCTATGGCTACACCTTC. The encoded protein is CASSLGRYGYTF.

The chain is built from TRBV6-6 and TRBJ1-1, with 7 bases aligning to TRBD1. The CDR3 loop spans 12 amino acids. V was clipped by 6 bases and J by 10 bases; unmatched bases: 8. Per the germline V gene, CDR1 is MNHNY and CDR2 is SVGAGI (reference sequence). CDR3 bases: TGTGCCAGCAGCCAAGACAGGGTCGGAGCTTTCTTT. This codes for CASSQDRVGAFF.

The chain couples TRBV5-1 to TRBJ2-5; 12 bases are shared with TRBD2. V gave up 4 bases and J gave up 2 bases; unmatched junction bases: 6. This CDR3 comprises 16 residues. The germline V gene has CDR1 SGHRS and CDR2 YFSETQ. CDR3 DNA: TGCGCCAGCAGCAGAGGACTAGCGGGACCTCAAGAGACCCAGTACTTC. The encoded protein is CASSRGLAGPQETQYF.

This chain links TRBV29-1 with TRBJ2-5; unclear D gene. Germline V gene sequence: CDR1 SQVTM, CDR2 ANQGSEA. The ends were cut back, 6 bases at V and 9 bases at J, with 14 bases in the middle. The CDR3 length is 11 residues. Here the CDR3 reads CSVLFLPSQYF. The DNA of the CDR3 is TGCAGCGTACTCTTTCTACCATCCCAGTACTTC.

The gene calls are TRBV9 and TRBJ2-7, with D possibly being TRBD1 (6 bases). The CDR3 totals 17 residues. V was clipped by 2 bases and J by 6 bases, with 24 bases between them. Germline V gene data show CDR1 as SGDLS and CDR2 as YYNGEE. CDR3 residues: CASSVRASGATLLEQYF. CDR3 nucleotides: TGTGCCAGCAGCGTCCGAGCATCAGGGGCAACCTTGCTCGAGCAGTACTTC.

This clone was seen a handful of times. The V call is TRBV7-9, the J call TRBJ2-7; no firm D call. Germline V gene sequence: CDR1 SEHNR, CDR2 FQNEAQ (reference sequence). CDR3 size: 11 residues. Deletions cut 5 bases from V and 7 bases from J, with 9 bases between. The CDR3 coding sequence is TGTGCCAGCAGCCTTAATCCTGAGCAGTACTTC. The encoded protein is CASSLNPEQYF.

A single count supports this clone. The rearrangement joins TRBV29-1 to TRBJ1-3; D gene ambiguous. V was cut by 6 bases and J by 0 bases, with 9 bases left in between. The germline V gene has CDR1 SQVTM and CDR2 ANQGSEA. There are 13 residues in the CDR3. The CDR3 loop reads CSVETNSGNTIYF. CDR3 nucleotides: TGCAGCGTGGAGACTAACTCTGGAAACACCATATATTTT.

The chain has TRBV5-1 and TRBJ2-3; TRBD1 agrees at 7 bases. Germline CDR1 is SGHRS and CDR2 is YFSETQ. CDR3 length: 14 amino acids. V dropped 4 bases and J dropped 1; count of bases not matched to a gene: 3. The CDR3 coding sequence is TGCGCCAGCAGCCCCGGACAGGGCACAGATACGCAGTATTTT. It encodes CASSPGQGTDTQYF.

The chain is built from TRBV5-1 and TRBJ2-3; 13 positions match TRBD2. CDR1 and CDR2 (germline): SGHRS, YFSETQ. This CDR3 has 16 residues. J lost 1 base, V lost 3 bases, and 2 bases had no gene match. CDR3 in amino acids: CASSSGLAGGTDTQYF. CDR3 in DNA: TGCGCCAGCAGCTCCGGACTAGCGGGAGGCACAGATACGCAGTATTTT.

The V and J genes are TRBV7-2 and TRBJ2-7, with TRBD2 matching 12 bases. Trimming at V came to 0 bases and at J to 3 bases, leaving 3 bases not matched to a gene. Germline-derived CDR1 and CDR2 are SGHTA and FQGNSA. The CDR3 is made up of 16 amino acids. CDR3 coding DNA: TGTGCCAGCAGCTTAGCGACTAGCGGGAGATTCTACGAGCAGTACTTC. Protein: CASSLATSGRFYEQYF. The whole variable domain, remainder taken from reference TRBV7-2 and TRBJ2-7, is GAGVSQSPSNKVTEKGKDVELRCDPISGHTALYWYRQSLGQGLEFLIYFQGNSAPDKSGLPSDRFSAERTGGSVSTLTIQRTQQEDSAVYLCASSLATSGRFYEQYFGPGTRLTVT.

This clone was seen only once. This rearrangement joins TRBV29-1 to TRBJ1-5; 9 bases fit TRBD1. Germline CDR1 reads SQVTM; CDR2 reads ANQGSEA. This CDR3 region has 16 residues. The ends lost 6 bases at V and 4 bases at J; junction bases unmatched: 13. The CDR3 nucleotides are TGCAGCGTCGTGTTAGAATGGGACAGGGTGAATCAGCCCCAGCATTTT. This encodes CSVVLEWDRVNQPQHF.

Here the CDR3 DNA reads TGTGCCAGCAGCCCCGGGACTAGCTCCTACAATGAGCAGTTCTTC. The encoded protein is CASSPGTSSYNEQFF. J is TRBJ2-1 and V is TRBV11-1, with 8 positions matching TRBD2. Germline V lookup: CDR1 SGHAT, CDR2 FQDESV (reference sequence). This CDR3 contains 15 residues. The V gene end was trimmed by 5 bases and the J gene end by 0 bases; junction bases not matched to a gene: 3.

The V gene is TRBV7-9, the J gene TRBJ1-2; 7 positions agree with TRBD1. CDR3 length: 15 amino acids. The ends lost 0 bases at V and 0 bases at J; junction bases unmatched: 1. CDR1 is SEHNR, CDR2 FQNEAQ, per germline (reference sequence). CDR3 nucleotides: TGTGCCAGCAGCTTAGCGGACAGGACTAACTATGGCTACACCTTC. This sequence encodes CASSLADRTNYGYTF.

This chain joins TRBV28 and TRBJ1-2; a weak D match, TRBD1 (5 bases). CDR3 size: 15 residues. Trimming shortened V by 3 bases and J by 3 bases, and 14 bases separated the two germline ends. Germline CDR1 reads MDHEN; CDR2 reads SYDVKM. CDR3 region: CASSLAGGGDYGYTF. CDR3 coding DNA: TGTGCCAGCAGTTTGGCTGGAGGAGGGGACTATGGCTACACCTTC.

The V gene is TRBV30, the J gene TRBJ2-3; 8 positions match TRBD2. The germline CDR1 and CDR2 sequences are GTSNPN and SVGIG (reference sequence). The trim removed 1 base at V and 8 bases at J, leaving 5 bases unmatched. The CDR3 has 13 residues. The CDR3 is CAWSAAGGATQYF. As DNA, the CDR3 is TGTGCCTGGAGTGCTGCGGGAGGTGCTACGCAGTATTTT.